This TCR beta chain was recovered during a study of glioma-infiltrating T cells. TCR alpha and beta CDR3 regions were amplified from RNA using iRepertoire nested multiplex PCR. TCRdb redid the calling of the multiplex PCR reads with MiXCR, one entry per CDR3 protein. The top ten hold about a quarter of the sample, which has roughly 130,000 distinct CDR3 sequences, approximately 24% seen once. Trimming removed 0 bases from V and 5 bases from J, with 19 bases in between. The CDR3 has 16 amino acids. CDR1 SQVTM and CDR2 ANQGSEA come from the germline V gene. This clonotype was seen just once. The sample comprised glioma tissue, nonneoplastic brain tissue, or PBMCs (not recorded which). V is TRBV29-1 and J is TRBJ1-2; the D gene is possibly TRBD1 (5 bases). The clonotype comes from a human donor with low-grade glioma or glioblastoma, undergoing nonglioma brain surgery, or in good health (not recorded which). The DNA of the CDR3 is TGCAGCGTTGAAGATCTCGACAGCAGATCTTTATATGGCTACACCTTC. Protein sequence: CSVEDLDSRSLYGYTF.